This T cell receptor beta chain was profiled in a study of metastatic and nonmetastatic thyroid tumors (dated by TCRdb to 2018 to 2020). For the wider study: The researchers compared repertoires between peripheral blood samples and tumor or nodule tissue samples from patients with malignant or benign thyroid disease.

Per the germline V gene, SGHNT is the CDR1 and YENEEA is the CDR2. Cut back by 5 bases and 13 bases, the V and J ends lie 26 bases apart. The CDR3 holds 16 amino acids from the cysteine to the phenylalanine. The DNA shown is the 48-base CDR3, in frame from base 1. Receptor amplification or capture employed PCR. The sequencer listed for this sample is Illumina HiSeq 4000. High-throughput sequencing was used to profile the TCR beta-chain CDR3 region of each patient. The original pipeline was this. A classifier to discriminate distant-metastatic papillary thyroid cancer patients was built from CDR3 differences across clinicopathological groups. Repertoire diversity was assessed with the Shannon index, and tumor-blood repertoire similarity with the Morisita-Horn index. TCRdb reworked the public reads: Q25 trimming with fastp, MiXCR clone assembly, productive beta chains retained. TCRdb's processing, not the study's, gives the V and J calls here. Across this sample there are about 39,000 clones, with around 18% seen only once. In total, the top ten clones hold roughly 13% of the sample.

Study-wide findings and limitations: In both blood and tumor samples, malignant tumors were reported to have significantly higher TCR beta diversity than benign nodules.

Note on this clone: Its antigen is currently not known. Base qualities are missing; no much larger clone stands one base away.

No treatment had been received by any patient before thyroid surgery. Using T-cell receptor beta sequencing, the researchers looked back retrospectively at clinical samples from patients, gathered between about 2012 and 2018. The chain is made from TRBV11-3 and TRBJ2-2; possibly the D gene is TRBD1, per 6 matching bases. The TCR was taken from a female donor with papillary thyroid cancer or a benign thyroid nodule (not recorded which). Some clones in this sample may be carry-over from other donors' samples. Sequencing was performed on tumor tissue. The DNA sequence reads TGTGCCAGCAGCGCGTGGGGGTCCCGGGACACCGGGTTGCTGTTTTTT. Translation gives CASSAWGSRDTGLLFF.